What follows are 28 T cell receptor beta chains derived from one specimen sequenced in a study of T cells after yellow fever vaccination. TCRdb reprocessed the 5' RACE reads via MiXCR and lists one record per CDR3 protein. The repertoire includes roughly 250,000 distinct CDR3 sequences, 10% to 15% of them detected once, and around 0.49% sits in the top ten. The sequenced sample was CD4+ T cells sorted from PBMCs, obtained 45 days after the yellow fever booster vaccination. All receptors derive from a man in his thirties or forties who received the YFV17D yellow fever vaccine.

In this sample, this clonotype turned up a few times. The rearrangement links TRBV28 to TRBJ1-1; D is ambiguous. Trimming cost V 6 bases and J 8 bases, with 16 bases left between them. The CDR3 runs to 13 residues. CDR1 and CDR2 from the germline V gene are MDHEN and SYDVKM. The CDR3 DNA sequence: TGTGCCAGCAGCCCCCGCTTAGACTCGGAAGCTTTCTTT. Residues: CASSPRLDSEAFF.

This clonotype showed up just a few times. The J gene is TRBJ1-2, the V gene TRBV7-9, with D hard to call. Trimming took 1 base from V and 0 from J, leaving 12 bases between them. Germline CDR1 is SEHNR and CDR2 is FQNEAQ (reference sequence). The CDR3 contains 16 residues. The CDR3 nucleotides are TGTGCCAGCAGCTTAGGGGGAAGCATGGCTAACTATGGCTACACCTTC. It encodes CASSLGGSMANYGYTF.

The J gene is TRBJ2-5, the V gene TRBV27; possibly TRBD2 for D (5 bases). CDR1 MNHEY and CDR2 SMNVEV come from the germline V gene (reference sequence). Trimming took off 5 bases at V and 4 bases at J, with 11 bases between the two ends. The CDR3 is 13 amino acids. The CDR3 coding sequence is TGTGCCAGCAGTAAGAGGGCGGGAGAGACCCAGTACTTC. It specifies CASSKRAGETQYF.

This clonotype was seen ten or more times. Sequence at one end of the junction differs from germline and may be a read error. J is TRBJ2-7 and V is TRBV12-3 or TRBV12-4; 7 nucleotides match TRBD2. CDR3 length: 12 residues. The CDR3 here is CASSSTSTPAQF. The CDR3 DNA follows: TGTGCCAGCAGTTCGACTAGCACCCCGGCACAGTTC.

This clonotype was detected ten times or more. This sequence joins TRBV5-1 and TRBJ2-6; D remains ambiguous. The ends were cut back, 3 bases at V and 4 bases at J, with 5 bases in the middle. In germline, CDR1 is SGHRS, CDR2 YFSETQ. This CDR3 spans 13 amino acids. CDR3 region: CASSYGGANVLTF. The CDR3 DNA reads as TGCGCCAGCAGCTATGGGGGGGCCAACGTCCTGACTTTC.

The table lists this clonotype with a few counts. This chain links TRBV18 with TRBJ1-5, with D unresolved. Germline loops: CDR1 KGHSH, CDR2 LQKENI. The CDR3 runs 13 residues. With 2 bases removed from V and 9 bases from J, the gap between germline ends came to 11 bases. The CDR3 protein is CASSPGRDRPQHF. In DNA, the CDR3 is TGTGCCAGCTCACCAGGAAGGGATCGGCCCCAGCATTTT.

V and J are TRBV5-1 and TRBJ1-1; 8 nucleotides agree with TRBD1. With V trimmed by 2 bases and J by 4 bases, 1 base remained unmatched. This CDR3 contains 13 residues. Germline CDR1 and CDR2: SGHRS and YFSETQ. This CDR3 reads CASSFDRGTEAFF. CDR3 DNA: TGCGCCAGCAGCTTCGACAGGGGCACTGAAGCTTTCTTT.

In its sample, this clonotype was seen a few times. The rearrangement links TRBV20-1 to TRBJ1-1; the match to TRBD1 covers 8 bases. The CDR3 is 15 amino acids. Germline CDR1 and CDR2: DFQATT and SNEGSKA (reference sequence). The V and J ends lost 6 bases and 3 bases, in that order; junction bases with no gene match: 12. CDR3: CSARDRGLGDTEAFF. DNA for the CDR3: TGCAGTGCCCGTGACAGGGGCTTGGGGGACACTGAAGCTTTCTTT.

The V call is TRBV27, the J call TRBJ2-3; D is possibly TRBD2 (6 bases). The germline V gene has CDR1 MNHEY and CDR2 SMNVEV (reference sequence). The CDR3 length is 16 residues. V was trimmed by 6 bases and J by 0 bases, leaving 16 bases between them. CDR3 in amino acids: CASRLLAAYSTDTQYF. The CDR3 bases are TGTGCCAGCAGACTACTAGCCGCATATAGCACAGATACGCAGTATTTT.

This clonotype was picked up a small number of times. Here the CDR3 DNA reads TGTGCCAGCACTTCCTGGGGAGGGAGAGGTACGCAGTATTTT. It specifies CASTSWGGRGTQYF. The rearrangement uses TRBV12-3 or TRBV12-4 and TRBJ2-3, with 7 nucleotides matching TRBD2. Trimming took 7 bases from V and 8 from J; bases not matched to a gene: 12. CDR3 length equals 14 residues.

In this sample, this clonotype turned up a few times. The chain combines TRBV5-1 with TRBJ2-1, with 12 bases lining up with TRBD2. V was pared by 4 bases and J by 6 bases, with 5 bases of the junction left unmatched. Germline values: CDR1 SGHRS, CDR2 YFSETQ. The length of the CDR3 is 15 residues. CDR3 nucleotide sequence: TGCGCCAGCAGCCCGACTAGCGGGGGAGGCAATGAGCAGTTCTTC. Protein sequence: CASSPTSGGGNEQFF.

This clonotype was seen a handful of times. The CDR3 loop reads CASSQPGTEQETQYF. In nucleotides, the CDR3 is TGTGCCAGCAGCCAGCCGGGGACAGAACAAGAGACCCAGTACTTC. The V gene is TRBV4-2, the J gene TRBJ2-5; the match to TRBD1 covers 7 bases. The V and J ends lost 3 bases and 2 bases, in that order; junction bases with no gene match: 6. The germline V gene encodes CDR1 LGHNA and CDR2 YNFKEQ. CDR3 length equals 15 residues.

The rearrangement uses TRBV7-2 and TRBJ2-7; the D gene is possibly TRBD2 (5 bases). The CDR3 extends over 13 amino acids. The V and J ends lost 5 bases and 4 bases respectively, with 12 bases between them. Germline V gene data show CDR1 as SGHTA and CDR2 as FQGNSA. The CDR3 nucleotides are TGTGCCAGCAGCAATAGCGTGCAATACGAGCAGTACTTC. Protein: CASSNSVQYEQYF.

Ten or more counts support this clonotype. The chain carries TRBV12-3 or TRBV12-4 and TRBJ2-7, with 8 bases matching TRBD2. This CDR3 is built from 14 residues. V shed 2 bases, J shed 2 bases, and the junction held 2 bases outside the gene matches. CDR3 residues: CASSLQAGAYEQYF. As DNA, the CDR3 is TGTGCCAGCAGTTTACAAGCGGGAGCCTACGAGCAGTACTTC.

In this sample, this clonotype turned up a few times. CDR3 DNA: TGTGCCACCAGTGATCACGGGTTTAATACGCAGTATTTT. As protein: CATSDHGFNTQYF. The chain carries TRBV24-1 and TRBJ2-3; D gene ambiguous. V lost 3 bases, J lost 7 bases, and 10 bases lay in between. The V gene's germline CDR1 is KGHDR and CDR2 SFDVKD. This CDR3 is built from 13 residues.

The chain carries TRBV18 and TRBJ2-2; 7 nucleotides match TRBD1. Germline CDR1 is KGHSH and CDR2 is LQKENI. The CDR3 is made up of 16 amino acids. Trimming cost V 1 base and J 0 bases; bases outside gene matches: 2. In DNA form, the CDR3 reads TGTGCCAGCTCACCACGGACAGGAGCGAACACCGGGGAGCTGTTTTTT. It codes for CASSPRTGANTGELFF.

CDR3 sequence: CASSFGGGEAFF. Written as DNA, the CDR3 is TGTGCCAGCAGTTTTGGAGGGGGTGAAGCTTTCTTT. This rearrangement joins TRBV27 to TRBJ1-1; TRBD1 might be the D (6 bases). This CDR3 region has 12 residues. The V gene lost 3 bases and the J gene lost 7 bases, with 9 bases spanning the gap. Germline-derived CDR1 and CDR2 are MNHEY and SMNVEV (reference sequence).

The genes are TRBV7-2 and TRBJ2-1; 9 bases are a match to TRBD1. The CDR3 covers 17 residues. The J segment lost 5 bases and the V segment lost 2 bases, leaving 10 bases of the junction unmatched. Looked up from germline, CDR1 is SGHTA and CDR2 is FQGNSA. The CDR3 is CASSLQDRGKNDNEQFF. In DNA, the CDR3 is TGTGCCAGCAGCTTACAGGACAGGGGAAAGAATGACAATGAGCAGTTCTTC.

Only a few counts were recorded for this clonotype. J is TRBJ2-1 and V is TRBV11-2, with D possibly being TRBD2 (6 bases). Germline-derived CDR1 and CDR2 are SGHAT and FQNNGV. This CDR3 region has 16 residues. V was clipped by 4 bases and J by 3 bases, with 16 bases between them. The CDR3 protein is CASSSFRGTGYNEQFF. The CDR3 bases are TGTGCCAGCAGCTCTTTTCGCGGGACGGGCTACAATGAGCAGTTCTTC.

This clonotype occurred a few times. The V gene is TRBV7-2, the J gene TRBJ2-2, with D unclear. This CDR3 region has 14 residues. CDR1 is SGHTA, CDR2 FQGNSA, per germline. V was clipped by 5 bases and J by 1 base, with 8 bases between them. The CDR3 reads CASSKWGNTGELFF. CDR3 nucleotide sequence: TGTGCCAGCAGCAAGTGGGGGAACACCGGGGAGCTGTTTTTT.

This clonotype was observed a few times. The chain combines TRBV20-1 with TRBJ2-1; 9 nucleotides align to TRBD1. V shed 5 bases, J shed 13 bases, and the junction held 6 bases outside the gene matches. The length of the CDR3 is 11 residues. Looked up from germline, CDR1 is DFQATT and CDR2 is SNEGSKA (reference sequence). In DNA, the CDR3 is TGCAGTGCTGACAGGGGGGGAATTCAGTTCTTC. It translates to CSADRGGIQFF.

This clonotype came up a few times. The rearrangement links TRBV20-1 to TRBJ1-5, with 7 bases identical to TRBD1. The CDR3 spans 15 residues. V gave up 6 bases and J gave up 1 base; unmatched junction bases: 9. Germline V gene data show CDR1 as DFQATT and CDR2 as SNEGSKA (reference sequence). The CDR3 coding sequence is TGCAGTGCGAGGAACAGGGGCGAGAGCAATCAGCCCCAGCATTTT. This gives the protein CSARNRGESNQPQHF.

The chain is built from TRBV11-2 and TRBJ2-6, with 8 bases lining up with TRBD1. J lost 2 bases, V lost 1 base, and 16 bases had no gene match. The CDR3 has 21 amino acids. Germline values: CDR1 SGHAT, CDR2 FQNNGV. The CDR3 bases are TGTGCCAGCAGCTTAGTTGTACAGGTCGGCAGGGGGCTGGCTGGGGCCAACGTCCTGACTTTC. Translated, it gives CASSLVVQVGRGLAGANVLTF.

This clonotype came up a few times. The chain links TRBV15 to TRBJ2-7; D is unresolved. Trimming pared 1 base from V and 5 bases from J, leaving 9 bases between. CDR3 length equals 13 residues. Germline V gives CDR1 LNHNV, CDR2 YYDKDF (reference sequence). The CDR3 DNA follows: TGTGCCACCAGCAGAGGGGTAGAAAACGAGCAGTACTTC. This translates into CATSRGVENEQYF. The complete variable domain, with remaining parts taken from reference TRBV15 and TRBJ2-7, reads DAMVIQNPRYQVTQFGKPVTLSCSQTLNHNVMYWYQQKSSQAPKLLFHYYDKDFNNEADTPDNFQSRRPNTSFCFLDIRSPGLGDTAMYLCATSRGVENEQYFGPGTRLTVT.

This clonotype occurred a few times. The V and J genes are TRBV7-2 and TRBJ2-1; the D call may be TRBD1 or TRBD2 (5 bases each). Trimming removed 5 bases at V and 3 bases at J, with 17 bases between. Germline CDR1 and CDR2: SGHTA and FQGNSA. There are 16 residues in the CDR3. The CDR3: CASSVIYGTNYNEQFF. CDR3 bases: TGTGCCAGCAGCGTCATCTACGGGACGAACTACAATGAGCAGTTCTTC.

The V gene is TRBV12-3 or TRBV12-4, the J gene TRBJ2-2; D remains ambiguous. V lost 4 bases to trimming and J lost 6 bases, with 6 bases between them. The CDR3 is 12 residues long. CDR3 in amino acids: CASSSDAGELFF. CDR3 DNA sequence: TGTGCCAGCAGTTCGGATGCCGGGGAGCTGTTTTTT.

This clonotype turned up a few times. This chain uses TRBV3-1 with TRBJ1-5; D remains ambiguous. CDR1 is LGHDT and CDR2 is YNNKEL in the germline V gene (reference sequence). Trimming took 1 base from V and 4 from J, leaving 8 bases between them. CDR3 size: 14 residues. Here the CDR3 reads CASSQGRGNQPQHF. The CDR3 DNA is TGTGCCAGCAGCCAAGGGCGGGGAAATCAGCCCCAGCATTTT.

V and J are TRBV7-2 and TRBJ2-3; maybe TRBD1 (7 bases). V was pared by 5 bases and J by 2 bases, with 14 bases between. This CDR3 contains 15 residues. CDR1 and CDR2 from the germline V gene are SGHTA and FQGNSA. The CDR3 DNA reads TGTGCCAGCAGCGGAGGGGGCGGTAACACAGATACGCAGTATTTT. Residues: CASSGGGGNTDTQYF.